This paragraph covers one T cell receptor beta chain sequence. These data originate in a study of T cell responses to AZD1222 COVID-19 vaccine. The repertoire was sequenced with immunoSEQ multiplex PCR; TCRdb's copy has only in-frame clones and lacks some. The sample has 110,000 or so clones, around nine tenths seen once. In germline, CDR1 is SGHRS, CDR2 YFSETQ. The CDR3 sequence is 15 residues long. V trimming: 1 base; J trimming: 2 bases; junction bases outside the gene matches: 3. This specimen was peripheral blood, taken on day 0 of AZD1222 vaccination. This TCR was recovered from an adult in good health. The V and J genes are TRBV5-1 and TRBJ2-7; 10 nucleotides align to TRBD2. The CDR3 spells CASSLSTSGTYEQYF. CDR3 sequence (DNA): TGCGCCAGCAGCTTGTCAACTAGCGGGACCTACGAGCAGTACTTC.